This T cell receptor (beta chain) was retrieved from a study of T cell responses to AZD1222 COVID-19 vaccine. Across the study: The study pooled second doses at about 4 or about 12 weeks.

The repertoire was sequenced with immunoSEQ multiplex PCR; TCRdb's copy has only in-frame clones and lacks some. This repertoire shows around 83,000 clones, about 83% found once; its top ten account for over 8%. Many counts were recorded for this clone. Its target is unknown. Germline CDR1 WSHSY, CDR2 SAAADI. The CDR3 is 11 amino acids. V lost 2 bases, J lost 12 bases, and 11 bases lay in between. Findings of the study overall: Spike was spanned by vaccine-associated CD4 TCRs, which were dominant at 160-218 and 743-854.

This clonotype was obtained from an adult in good health. The rearrangement uses TRBV10-2 and TRBJ2-7; perhaps TRBD2 as D (6 bases). Specimen: peripheral blood, collected on day 0 of AZD1222 vaccination. The CDR3 sequence is CASSEGRDTYF. CDR3 in DNA: TGCGCCAGCAGTGAGGGGCGGGATACGTACTTC.